A selection of T cell receptor beta chains follows, all from one sample in a study of shared clonotypes between healthy human individuals. The method was immunoSEQ multiplex PCR; TCRdb's version includes in-frame clones alone and lacks a portion of them. The sample shows about 2 million clones, approximately 94% of them seen only once. The sequencing input was naive CD8+ T cells sorted from blood. The receptors were sampled from a man aged 18 to 29 in good health. Both conserved end residues are part of each CDR3. Some rows have no size entry. The others give once, few or many, or a class for an expanded clone.

clone size	J gene	V gene	CDR3 protein
NA	TRBJ1-2	TRBV4-1	CASSPRRTIYGYTF
NA	TRBJ2-1	TRBV27	CASSRDSPADEQFF
NA	TRBJ2-5	TRBV29-1	CSVEGFSGALGETQYF
NA	TRBJ2-7	TRBV6-1	CASSMLGQGYEQYF
once	TRBJ2-1	TRBV9	CASSAWDAGDEQFF
NA	TRBJ1-5	TRBV6-1	CASSEWGQGSQPQHF
NA	TRBJ2-4	TRBV7-9	CASSPPVEGNIQYF
NA	TRBJ2-7	TRBV11-3	CASSLAGASYEQYF
few	TRBJ2-1	TRBV4-1	CASSLTSGGAGEQFF
NA	TRBJ2-1	TRBV13	CASSPAASSNEQFF
NA	TRBJ1-4	TRBV6-6	CASSYWDRGEKLFF
NA	TRBJ2-3	TRBV6-1	CASSVPGALDTQYF
NA	TRBJ1-4	TRBV2	CASSERAALIEKLFF
NA	TRBJ2-1	TRBV7-9	CASSLASGSSYNEQFF
NA	TRBJ2-5	TRBV9	CASSAGTLQETQYF
NA	TRBJ1-2	TRBV29-1	CSVGMANYGYTF
once	TRBJ2-7	TRBV7-7	CASSLALASHEQYF
NA	TRBJ1-1	TRBV7-2	CASSFLEGNTEAFF
NA	TRBJ1-2	TRBV6-5	CASSVLQGVSYGYTF
NA	TRBJ2-3	TRBV6-6	CASSYAGAPDTQYF
NA	TRBJ1-6	TRBV30	CAWSVLTGNSPLHF
once	TRBJ2-1	TRBV10-2	CASGDSSPYNEQFF
NA	TRBJ2-3	TRBV7-9	CASSPRASGRRTSTDTQYF
NA	TRBJ1-1	TRBV5-1	CASSWRQGSAGTEAFF
NA	TRBJ2-3	TRBV25-1	CASNSGREREADTQYF
NA	TRBJ2-7	TRBV2	CASRSVLGANEQYF
NA	TRBJ2-5	TRBV7-8	CASSWGLAGGFVETQYF
NA	TRBJ1-1	TRBV5-1	CASSLKGGTEAFF
NA	TRBJ2-2	TRBV7-2	CASSPRSSNTGELFF
NA	TRBJ2-5	TRBV7-6	CASSPQDLSMETQYF
once	TRBJ2-2	TRBV6-5	CASSLGTTTGELFF
NA	TRBJ1-2	TRBV9	CASNLQGPYGYTF
NA	TRBJ1-3	TRBV5-1	CASSFPFWDISGNTIYF
NA	TRBJ2-7	TRBV19	CASSIEGHQTGAYEQYF
NA	TRBJ1-5	TRBV7-9	CASSFGEQGTQPQHF
NA	TRBJ2-5	TRBV30	CAWSVGAGARETQYF
once	TRBJ2-2	TRBV27	CASSTSGTGELFF
NA	TRBJ2-7	TRBV4-1	CASSQGAGSGHYEQYF
NA	TRBJ2-7	TRBV15	CATSRAPGQTYEQYF
NA	TRBJ1-6	TRBV7-9	CASSLAERLDWDSPLHF
NA	TRBJ1-1	TRBV2	CASIGFTEAFF
NA	TRBJ2-7	TRBV9	CASSVGGDSYEQYF
NA	TRBJ2-1	TRBV4-3	CASSQSGLSYNEQFF
NA	TRBJ2-7	TRBV5-5	CASSLYYEQYF
NA	TRBJ1-6	TRBV28	CASSQAFYNSPLHF
NA	TRBJ1-1	TRBV7-8	CASSLDPNTEAFF
NA	TRBJ2-7	TRBV7-6	CASSSTGTRYEQYF
NA	TRBJ2-2	TRBV10-2	CASSESSAGELFF
NA	TRBJ1-6	TRBV6-1	CASSDSTGFYSPLHF